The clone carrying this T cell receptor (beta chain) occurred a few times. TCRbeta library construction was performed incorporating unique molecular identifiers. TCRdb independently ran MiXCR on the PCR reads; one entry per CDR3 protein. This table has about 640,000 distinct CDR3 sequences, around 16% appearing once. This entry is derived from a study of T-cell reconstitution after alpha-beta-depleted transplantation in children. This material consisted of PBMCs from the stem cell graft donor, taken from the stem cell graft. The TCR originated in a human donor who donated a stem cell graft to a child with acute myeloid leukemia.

The chain's CDR3 is CASSFWGGTGEQFF. Here the CDR3 DNA reads TGTGCCAGCAGTTTTTGGGGGGGGACGGGTGAGCAGTTCTTC. The chain carries TRBV28 and TRBJ2-1; TRBD2 matches at 7 bases. The germline V gene has CDR1 MDHEN and CDR2 SYDVKM. The V segment lost 3 bases and the J segment 9 bases; nucleotides outside the gene matches: 8. The CDR3 is 14 amino acids.